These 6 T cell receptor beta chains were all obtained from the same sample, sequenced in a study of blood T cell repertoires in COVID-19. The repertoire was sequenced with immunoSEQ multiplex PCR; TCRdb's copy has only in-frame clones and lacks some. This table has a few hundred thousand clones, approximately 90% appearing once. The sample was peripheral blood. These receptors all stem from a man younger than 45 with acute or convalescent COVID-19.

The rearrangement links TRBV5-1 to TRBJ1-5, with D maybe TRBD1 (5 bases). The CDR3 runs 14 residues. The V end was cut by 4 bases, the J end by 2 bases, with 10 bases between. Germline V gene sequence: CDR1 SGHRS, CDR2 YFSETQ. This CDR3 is CASSIGGGNQPQHF. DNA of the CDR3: TGCGCCAGCAGCATCGGGGGGGGCAATCAGCCCCAGCATTTT.

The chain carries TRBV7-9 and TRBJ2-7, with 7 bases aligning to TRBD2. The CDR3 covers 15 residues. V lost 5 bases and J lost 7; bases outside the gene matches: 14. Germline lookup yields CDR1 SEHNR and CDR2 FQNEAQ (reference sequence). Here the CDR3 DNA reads TGTGCCAGCAGCCCGCTCGGGGGGACCCTGTTTGAGCAGTACTTC. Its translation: CASSPLGGTLFEQYF.

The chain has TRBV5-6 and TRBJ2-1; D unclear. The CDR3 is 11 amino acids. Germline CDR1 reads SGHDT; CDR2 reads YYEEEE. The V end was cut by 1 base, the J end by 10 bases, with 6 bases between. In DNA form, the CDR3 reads TGTGCCAGCAGCTTGTTTCGGGAGCAGTTCTTC. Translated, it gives CASSLFREQFF.

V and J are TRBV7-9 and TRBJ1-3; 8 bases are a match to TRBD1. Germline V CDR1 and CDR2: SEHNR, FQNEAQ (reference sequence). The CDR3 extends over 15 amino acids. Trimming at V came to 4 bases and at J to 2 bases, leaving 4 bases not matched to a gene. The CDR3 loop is CASSWRTGPGNTIYF. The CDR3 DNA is TGTGCCAGCAGCTGGAGGACAGGGCCTGGAAACACCATATATTTT.

CDR3 sequence: CASRGQTPNSPLHF. The CDR3 bases are TGTGCCAGCCGAGGACAGACCCCCAATTCACCCCTCCACTTT. The genes are TRBV6-5 and TRBJ1-6; the D gene is possibly TRBD1 (6 bases). This CDR3 is 14 amino acids long. Trimming stripped 8 bases from V and 7 bases from J, with 15 bases between. Germline V gene data show CDR1 as MNHEY and CDR2 as SVGAGI.

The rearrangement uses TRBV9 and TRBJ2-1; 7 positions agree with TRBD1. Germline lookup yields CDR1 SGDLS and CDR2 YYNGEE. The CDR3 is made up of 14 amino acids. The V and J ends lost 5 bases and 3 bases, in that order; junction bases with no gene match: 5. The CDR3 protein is CASSVGTDYNEQFF. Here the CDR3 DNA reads TGTGCCAGCAGTGTTGGGACAGACTACAATGAGCAGTTCTTC. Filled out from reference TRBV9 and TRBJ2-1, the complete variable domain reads DSGVTQTPKHLITATGQRVTLRCSPRSGDLSVYWYQQSLDQGLQFLIQYYNGEERAKGNILERFSAQQFPDLHSELNLSSLELGDSALYFCASSVGTDYNEQFFGPGTRLTVL.